This paragraph reports one T cell receptor beta chain. Profiled with immunoSEQ multiplex PCR; TCRdb holds only in-frame clones, not every one. The sample has under 850,000 clones, approximately 88% seen once. This sample is part of a study of shared T cell receptors in the human thymus. Germline CDR1 reads MNHNS; CDR2 reads SASEGT. V was trimmed by 1 base and J by 3 bases, leaving 10 bases between them. This CDR3 spans 14 amino acids. These data are also associated with another study on human thymus T cells. As that report states: Infants, healthy and Finnish, who were having corrective surgery for congenital heart defects served as donors. Obtained as resections during corrective heart surgery, the thymus tissue was then studied. An apparent bias in V and J gene usage was seen in thymic and blood repertoires. Unrelated individuals reportedly shared highly overlapping thymic TCR repertoires.

The sample was thymocytes. This TCR was recovered from a boy younger than two with a congenital heart defect. The gene calls are TRBV6-1 and TRBJ2-7; D may be TRBD1 (6 bases). The CDR3, as DNA: TGTGCCAGCAGTGAAGAAGACAGGCACTACGAGCAGTACTTC. Translating it yields CASSEEDRHYEQYF.